The sequence of this TCR beta chain was determined in a study of blood T cell repertoires in COVID-19. The V segment lost 6 bases and the J segment 6 bases; nucleotides outside the gene matches: 7. Germline assignment: CDR1 SQVTM and CDR2 ANQGSEA. CDR3 size: 14 residues. Profiled with immunoSEQ multiplex PCR; TCRdb holds only in-frame clones, not every one. The sample consists of 200,000 to 250,000 clones, about 93% of them appearing once. The receptor comes from a man in his sixties with COVID-19, enrolled during active disease. Sequenced input: peripheral blood. The genes are TRBV29-1 and TRBJ2-2, with 10 bases aligning to TRBD1. CDR3 in DNA: TGCAGCGTCCTGGGGACAGGGGTATCCGGGGAGCTGTTTTTT. It translates to CSVLGTGVSGELFF.